This T cell receptor beta chain was sequenced during a study of blood T cell repertoires in COVID-19. The wider study: Acute and convalescent COVID-19 samples came from the United States, Italy and Spain. In each case, the material was cDNA or gDNA derived from T cells, B-cell-depleted T cells, or PBMCs.

This clone was detected once. Sequencing used immunoSEQ multiplex PCR; TCRdb keeps in-frame clones, though not all of them. The table shows roughly 300,000 clones, with about nine tenths occurring only once. Seattle cases were enrolled at active infection and followed longitudinally. This TCR derives from a woman in her twenties or thirties with COVID-19, enrolled during active disease. The sample was peripheral blood.

The CDR3 DNA is TGTGCCAGCAGTTTCATCCCGAACACTGAAGCTTTCTTT. Its translation: CASSFIPNTEAFF. The rearrangement joins TRBV28 to TRBJ1-1; D unresolved. V lost 3 bases and J lost 1, with 6 bases in between. Germline CDR1 MDHEN, CDR2 SYDVKM. The CDR3 extends over 13 amino acids.